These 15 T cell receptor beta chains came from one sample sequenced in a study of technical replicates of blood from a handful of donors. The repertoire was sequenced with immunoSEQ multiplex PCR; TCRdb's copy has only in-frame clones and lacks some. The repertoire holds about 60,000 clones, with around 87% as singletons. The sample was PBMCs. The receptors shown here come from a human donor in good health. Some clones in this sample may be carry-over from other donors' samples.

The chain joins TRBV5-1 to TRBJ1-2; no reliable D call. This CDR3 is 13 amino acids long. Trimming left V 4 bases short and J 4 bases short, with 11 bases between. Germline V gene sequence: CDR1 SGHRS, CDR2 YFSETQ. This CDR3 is CASSQDGPYGYTF. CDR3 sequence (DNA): TGCGCCAGCAGCCAGGATGGCCCCTATGGCTACACCTTC. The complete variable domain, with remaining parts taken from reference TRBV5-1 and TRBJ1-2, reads KAGVTQTPRYLIKTRGQQVTLSCSPISGHRSVSWYQQTPGQGLQFLFEYFSETQRNKGNFPGRFSGRQFSNSRSEMNVSTLELGDSALYLCASSQDGPYGYTFGSGTRLTVV.

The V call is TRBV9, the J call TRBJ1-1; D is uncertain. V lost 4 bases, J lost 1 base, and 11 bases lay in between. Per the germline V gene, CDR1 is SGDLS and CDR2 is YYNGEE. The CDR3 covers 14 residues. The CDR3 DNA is TGTGCCAGCAGCCCGCGGGTGGCGAACACTGAAGCTTTCTTT. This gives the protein CASSPRVANTEAFF. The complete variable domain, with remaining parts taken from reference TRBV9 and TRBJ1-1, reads DSGVTQTPKHLITATGQRVTLRCSPRSGDLSVYWYQQSLDQGLQFLIQYYNGEERAKGNILERFSAQQFPDLHSELNLSSLELGDSALYFCASSPRVANTEAFFGQGTRLTVV.

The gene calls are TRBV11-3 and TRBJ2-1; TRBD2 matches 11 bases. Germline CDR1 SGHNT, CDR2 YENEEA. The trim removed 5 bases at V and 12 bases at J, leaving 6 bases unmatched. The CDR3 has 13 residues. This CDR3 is CASSETSGTWQFF. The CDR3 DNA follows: TGTGCCAGCAGCGAGACTAGCGGGACCTGGCAGTTCTTC.

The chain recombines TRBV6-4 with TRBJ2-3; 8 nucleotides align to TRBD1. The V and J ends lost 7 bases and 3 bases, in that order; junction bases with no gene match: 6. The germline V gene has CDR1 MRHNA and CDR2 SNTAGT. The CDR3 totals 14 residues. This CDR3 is CASTTTGGTDTQYF. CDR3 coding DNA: TGTGCCAGCACCACAACAGGGGGAACAGATACGCAGTATTTT.

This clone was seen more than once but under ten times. The DNA for the CDR3 is TGTGCCAGCAGCCCCGGTCTAGCGGGAGGGCCGGGGGAGACCCAGTACTTC. Translation gives CASSPGLAGGPGETQYF. J is TRBJ2-5 and V is TRBV11-2; 12 bases are a match to TRBD2. Germline lookup yields CDR1 SGHAT and CDR2 FQNNGV. The CDR3 is 17 residues long. The junction had 12 bases not matched to a gene; V was cut back by 5 bases and J by 5 bases. Drawing the rest from reference TRBV11-2 and TRBJ2-5, the complete variable domain is EAGVAQSPRYKIIEKRQSVAFWCNPISGHATLYWYQQILGQGPKLLIQFQNNGVVDDSQLPKDRFSAERLKGVDSTLKIQPAKLEDSAVYLCASSPGLAGGPGETQYFGPGTRLLVL.

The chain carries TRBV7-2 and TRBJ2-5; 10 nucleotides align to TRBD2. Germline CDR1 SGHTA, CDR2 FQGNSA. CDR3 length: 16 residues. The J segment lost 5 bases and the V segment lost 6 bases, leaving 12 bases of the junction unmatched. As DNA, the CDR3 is TGTGCCAGCAGGCCTTCTAGCGGGAGTCTGTCGGAGACCCAGTACTTC. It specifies CASRPSSGSLSETQYF. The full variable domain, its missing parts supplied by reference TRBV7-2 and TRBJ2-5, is GAGVSQSPSNKVTEKGKDVELRCDPISGHTALYWYRQSLGQGLEFLIYFQGNSAPDKSGLPSDRFSAERTGGSVSTLTIQRTQQEDSAVYLCASRPSSGSLSETQYFGPGTRLLVL.

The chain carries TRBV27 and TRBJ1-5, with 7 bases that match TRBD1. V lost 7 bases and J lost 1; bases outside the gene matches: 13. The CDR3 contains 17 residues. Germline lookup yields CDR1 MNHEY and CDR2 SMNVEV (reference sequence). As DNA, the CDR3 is TGTGCCAGCACCAACAAACAGGGGCCCGGGAGCAATCAGCCCCAGCATTTT. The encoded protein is CASTNKQGPGSNQPQHF.

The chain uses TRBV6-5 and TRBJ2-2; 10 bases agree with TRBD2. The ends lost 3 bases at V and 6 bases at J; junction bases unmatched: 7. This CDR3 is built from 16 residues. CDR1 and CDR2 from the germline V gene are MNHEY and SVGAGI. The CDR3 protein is CASSYPSGRGAGELFF. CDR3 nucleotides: TGTGCCAGCAGTTATCCTAGCGGGAGAGGGGCCGGGGAGCTGTTTTTT.

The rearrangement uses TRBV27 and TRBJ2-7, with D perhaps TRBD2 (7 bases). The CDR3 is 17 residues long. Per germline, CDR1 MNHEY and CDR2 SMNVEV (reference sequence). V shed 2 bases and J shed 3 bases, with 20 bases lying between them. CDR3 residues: CASSLLLKGGVIYEQYF. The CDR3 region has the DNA TGTGCCAGCAGTTTACTCCTTAAAGGGGGGGTCATCTACGAGCAGTACTTC.

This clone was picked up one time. CDR3 bases: TGTGCCAGCAGCGCACCGGGACAGGGGACCTCAGATACGCAGTATTTT. This encodes CASSAPGQGTSDTQYF. The V and J genes are TRBV7-9 and TRBJ2-3; 10 bases align to TRBD1. After removal of 5 bases from V and 4 bases from J, the junction contained 9 bases not matched to a gene. The length of the CDR3 is 16 residues. From germline, CDR1 is SEHNR and CDR2 FQNEAQ (reference sequence).

The CDR3 DNA is TGTGCCAGCAGCCACGGGGTAGCCAAAAACATTCAGTACTTC. The encoded protein is CASSHGVAKNIQYF. The chain joins TRBV9 to TRBJ2-4, with D tentatively TRBD2 (5 bases). This CDR3 spans 14 amino acids. With 4 bases removed from V and 0 bases from J, the gap between germline ends came to 8 bases. Germline V lookup: CDR1 SGDLS, CDR2 YYNGEE.

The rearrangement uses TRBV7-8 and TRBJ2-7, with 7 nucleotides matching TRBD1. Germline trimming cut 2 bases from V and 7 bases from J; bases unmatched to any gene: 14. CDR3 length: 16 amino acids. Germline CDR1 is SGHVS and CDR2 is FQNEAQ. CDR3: CASSLSFVRGSWEQYF. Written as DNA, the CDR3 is TGTGCCAGCAGCTTAAGTTTTGTCAGGGGGTCTTGGGAGCAGTACTTC.

This CDR3 reads CASGLFRGAGNSPLHF. DNA of the CDR3: TGTGCTAGTGGTTTGTTCCGGGGGGCAGGTAATTCACCCCTCCACTTT. The chain links TRBV12-5 to TRBJ1-6; TRBD1 is a possible D gene (6 bases). This CDR3 has 16 residues. Trimming took off 2 bases at V and 6 bases at J, with 14 bases between the two ends. Germline V lookup: CDR1 LGHNT, CDR2 FRNRAP.

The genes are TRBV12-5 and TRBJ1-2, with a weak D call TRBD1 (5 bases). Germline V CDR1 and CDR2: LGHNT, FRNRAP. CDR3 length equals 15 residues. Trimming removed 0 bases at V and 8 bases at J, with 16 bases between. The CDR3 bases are TGTGCTAGTGGTTTGGTACTAAGGACACCCCTCGGCTACACCTTC. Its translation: CASGLVLRTPLGYTF.

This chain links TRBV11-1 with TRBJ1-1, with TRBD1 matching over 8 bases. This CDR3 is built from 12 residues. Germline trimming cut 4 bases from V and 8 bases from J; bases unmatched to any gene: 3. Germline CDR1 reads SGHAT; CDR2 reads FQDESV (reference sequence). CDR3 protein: CASSSDREEAFF. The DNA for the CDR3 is TGTGCCAGCAGCTCGGACAGGGAGGAAGCTTTCTTT.